The 32 T cell receptor beta chains given below trace back to one sample, sequenced in a study of cytomegalovirus exposure and HLA in healthy donors. This PCR relied on a set of 60 Vbeta primers and 13 Jbeta primers. The table came from immunoSEQ multiplex PCR; TCRdb's copy has only in-frame clones and leaves some out. The sample contains some 100,000 clones, approximately 81% of which appear only once. Material for sequencing was PBMCs. The source of these receptors is a male donor in good health and CMV-seropositive.

The V gene is TRBV2, the J gene TRBJ1-2; no reliable D call. Looked up from germline, CDR1 is SNHLY and CDR2 is FYNNEI. V lost 8 bases and J 4 bases, leaving 5 bases between the germline ends. The length of the CDR3 is 10 residues. The CDR3 DNA is TGTGCCAGCGGCTCCTATGGCTACACCTTC. Translated: CASGSYGYTF.

This chain uses TRBV4-2 with TRBJ1-6, with D uncertain. Germline V CDR1 and CDR2: LGHNA, YNFKEQ. V gave up 0 bases and J gave up 0 bases, with 15 bases separating them. The CDR3 length is 19 residues. In nucleotides, the CDR3 is TGTGCCAGCAGCCAAGACGGCAGGTCGACGAGCTCCTATAATTCACCCCTCCACTTT. Amino acid sequence: CASSQDGRSTSSYNSPLHF.

This clone was recorded a few times. The CDR3: CASSLGTSGGLYNEQFF. Written as DNA, the CDR3 is TGTGCCAGCAGCCTCGGGACTAGCGGGGGGCTTTACAATGAGCAGTTCTTC. The chain combines TRBV7-9 with TRBJ2-1; 15 bases align to TRBD2. CDR1 and CDR2 (germline): SEHNR, FQNEAQ (reference sequence). The CDR3 spans 17 residues. V shed 5 bases, J shed 4 bases, and the junction held 6 bases outside the gene matches.

V is TRBV27 and J is TRBJ1-1; no firm D call. Germline V gene lookup returns CDR1 MNHEY and CDR2 SMNVEV (reference sequence). Deletions cut 5 bases from V and 4 bases from J, with 8 bases between. The CDR3 consists of 12 residues. The CDR3 DNA reads TGTGCCAGCAGTGGCGGGTTCACTGAAGCTTTCTTT. Its protein is CASSGGFTEAFF.

This chain links TRBV7-6 with TRBJ1-4, with 11 bases fitting TRBD1. V gave up 5 bases and J gave up 11 bases; unmatched junction bases: 7. The CDR3 has 14 residues. CDR1 SGHVS and CDR2 FNYEAQ come from the germline V gene. CDR3 coding DNA: TGTGCCAGCAGCCCTTCCGGGACAGGGGGGAAACTGTTTTTT. The encoded protein is CASSPSGTGGKLFF.

V usage is TRBV30 and J usage is TRBJ2-4; 8 bases are a match to TRBD2. The CDR3 is 15 amino acids. CDR1 GTSNPN and CDR2 SVGIG come from the germline V gene (reference sequence). Trimming took 1 base from V and 5 from J; bases not matched to a gene: 7. CDR3 sequence (DNA): TGTGCCTGGAGTGAAAAGCGGGGGCTACAAAACATTCAGTACTTC. Translation: CAWSEKRGLQNIQYF.

V gene TRBV30 combines with J gene TRBJ1-6; D is perhaps TRBD1 (6 bases). The CDR3 sequence is 16 residues long. V lost 1 base and J 10 bases, leaving 20 bases between the germline ends. Per germline, CDR1 GTSNPN and CDR2 SVGIG (reference sequence). CDR3 in DNA: TGTGCCTGGAGTGCCCGGGACAAGGCCCTTTGGTCACCCCTCCACTTT. Translation gives CAWSARDKALWSPLHF.

The J gene is TRBJ1-2, the V gene TRBV4-1; no firm D call. Germline-derived CDR1 and CDR2 are MGHRA and YSYEKL. This CDR3 is 15 amino acids long. V was pared by 2 bases and J by 4 bases, with 14 bases between. The CDR3 DNA reads TGCGCCAGCAGCCAACAAGCCGGGAACCCCTATGGCTACACCTTC. This gives the protein CASSQQAGNPYGYTF.

The chain links TRBV7-2 to TRBJ2-7; D gene unclear. There are 12 residues in the CDR3. The ends were cut back, 5 bases at V and 0 bases at J, with 5 bases in the middle. CDR1 SGHTA and CDR2 FQGNSA come from the germline V gene. This CDR3 reads CASSPGSYEQYF. In DNA, the CDR3 is TGTGCCAGCAGCCCCGGCTCCTACGAGCAGTACTTC. The full variable domain, in which reference TRBV7-2 and TRBJ2-7 provide the parts outside the CDR3, is GAGVSQSPSNKVTEKGKDVELRCDPISGHTALYWYRQSLGQGLEFLIYFQGNSAPDKSGLPSDRFSAERTGGSVSTLTIQRTQQEDSAVYLCASSPGSYEQYFGPGTRLTVT.

This clone was detected a few times. As DNA, the CDR3 is TGTGCCAGCAGTTACCTCGACAGGCAGGGGTATAATGGCTACACCTTC. It is translated as CASSYLDRQGYNGYTF. The V gene is TRBV6-5, the J gene TRBJ1-2, with a tentative D call TRBD1 (6 bases). Germline CDR1 is MNHEY and CDR2 is SVGAGI. V was pared by 2 bases and J by 6 bases, with 19 bases between. There are 16 residues in the CDR3.

The table lists this clone with a few counts. V is TRBV30 and J is TRBJ2-1; weak D call: TRBD2 (6 bases). Germline V gene sequence: CDR1 GTSNPN, CDR2 SVGIG (reference sequence). The CDR3 totals 14 residues. Deletions cut 8 bases from V and 4 bases from J, with 18 bases between. The chain's CDR3 is CAGVRASAYNEQFF. The CDR3 DNA follows: TGTGCCGGCGTTAGGGCTAGCGCTTACAATGAGCAGTTCTTC. The variable domain in full, completed from reference TRBV30 and TRBJ2-1, reads SQTIHQWPATLVQPVGSPLSLECTVEGTSNPNLYWYRQAAGRGLQLLFYSVGIGQISSEVPQNLSASRPQDRQFILSSKKLLLSDSGFYLCAGVRASAYNEQFFGPGTRLTVL.

The sample holds one count of this clone. The J gene is TRBJ2-7, the V gene TRBV7-9; 9 positions match TRBD1. This CDR3 region has 13 residues. J was trimmed by 6 bases and V by 1 base; bases with no gene match: 1. Germline V gene sequence: CDR1 SEHNR, CDR2 FQNEAQ (reference sequence). CDR3 in DNA: TGTGCCAGCAGCTTAGACAGGGGGCCCGAGCAGTACTTC. Protein: CASSLDRGPEQYF.

This chain links TRBV2 with TRBJ1-1; possible D gene TRBD1, 5 bases. Germline V gene sequence: CDR1 SNHLY, CDR2 FYNNEI. V was cut by 4 bases and J by 7 bases, with 10 bases left in between. The CDR3 runs to 12 residues. The CDR3 is CASSVGVLEAFF. CDR3 DNA: TGTGCCAGCAGTGTAGGGGTGCTTGAAGCTTTCTTT.

The J gene is TRBJ1-5, the V gene TRBV5-6; 11 nucleotides align to TRBD1. The CDR3 is 15 amino acids. Per the germline V gene, CDR1 is SGHDT and CDR2 is YYEEEE. The ends lost 4 bases at V and 4 bases at J; junction bases unmatched: 4. The CDR3 DNA follows: TGTGCCAGCAGCCCGGGGGACAGGGGGAATCAGCCCCAGCATTTT. Translated, it gives CASSPGDRGNQPQHF.

The chain recombines TRBV4-1 with TRBJ2-5, with TRBD2 identical over 9 bases. V trimming: 7 bases; J trimming: 3 bases; junction bases outside the gene matches: 9. CDR1 MGHRA and CDR2 YSYEKL come from the germline V gene. The CDR3 extends over 15 amino acids. The CDR3 sequence is CASKKAGGEKETQYF. In nucleotides, the CDR3 is TGCGCCAGCAAAAAAGCGGGGGGCGAGAAAGAGACCCAGTACTTC.

The rearrangement uses TRBV6-5 and TRBJ1-1, with D maybe TRBD1 (5 bases). Germline V gene sequence: CDR1 MNHEY, CDR2 SVGAGI. The CDR3 sequence is 14 residues long. V dropped 6 bases and J dropped 5 bases, with 16 bases sitting between them. The CDR3 bases are TGTGCCAGCAGGGGCCAGGGTGGGGAAACTGAAGCTTTCTTT. Translating gives CASRGQGGETEAFF.

The chain has TRBV5-1 and TRBJ2-3; D gene unclear. In germline, CDR1 is SGHRS, CDR2 YFSETQ. The CDR3 contains 14 residues. Trimming stripped 0 bases from V and 2 bases from J, with 7 bases between. CDR3 amino acids: CASSLGANTDTQYF. CDR3 in DNA: TGCGCCAGCAGCTTGGGGGCAAACACAGATACGCAGTATTTT.

The chain recombines TRBV6-1 with TRBJ2-5; a weak D match, TRBD2 (7 bases). Germline CDR1 and CDR2: MNHNS and SASEGT. The CDR3 totals 17 residues. Trimming took 0 bases from V and 2 from J, leaving 16 bases between them. Written as DNA, the CDR3 is TGTGCCAGCAGTGAAGCTAGGGGGGGGGCTATACAAGAGACCCAGTACTTC. Protein sequence: CASSEARGGAIQETQYF.

Only a few counts were recorded for this clone. This chain links TRBV11-1 with TRBJ2-7; 9 positions agree with TRBD1. Unmatched junction bases numbered 7, after V lost 5 bases and J lost 5 bases. Germline V gives CDR1 SGHAT, CDR2 FQDESV (reference sequence). The CDR3 runs 14 residues. In nucleotides, the CDR3 is TGTGCCAGCAGCCCCCGGGACAGGGCCCACGAGCAGTACTTC. Translating it yields CASSPRDRAHEQYF.

V gene TRBV4-1 combines with J gene TRBJ1-5, with D perhaps matching TRBD1 (5 bases). V was pared by 4 bases and J by 0 bases, with 10 bases between. CDR1 is MGHRA and CDR2 is YSYEKL in the germline V gene. The CDR3 is 15 residues long. CDR3 bases: TGCGCCAGCAGCCGAGGACATGGTAGCAATCAGCCCCAGCATTTT. Translated: CASSRGHGSNQPQHF.

This rearrangement joins TRBV30 to TRBJ2-6, with D maybe TRBD1 (6 bases). Trimming stripped 1 base from V and 0 bases from J, with 10 bases between. Germline V gene data show CDR1 as GTSNPN and CDR2 as SVGIG (reference sequence). The CDR3 extends over 16 amino acids. DNA for the CDR3: TGTGCCTGGAGTGGGGACACTAGCTCTGGGGCCAACGTCCTGACTTTC. This sequence encodes CAWSGDTSSGANVLTF.

The V and J genes are TRBV10-3 and TRBJ2-3; 13 nucleotides line up with TRBD2. CDR3 length: 16 residues. In germline, CDR1 is ENHRY, CDR2 SYGVKD. V trimming: 3 bases; J trimming: 4 bases; junction bases outside the gene matches: 4. CDR3 in DNA: TGTGCCATCAGTGACCCACTAGCGGGGGGGCCAGATACGCAGTATTTT. Protein product: CAISDPLAGGPDTQYF.

This clone has a handful of counts. The rearrangement uses TRBV7-9 and TRBJ2-5; 8 bases line up with TRBD1. The CDR3 has 15 residues. V shed 5 bases, J shed 5 bases, and the junction held 10 bases outside the gene matches. CDR1 is SEHNR, CDR2 FQNEAQ, per germline (reference sequence). The CDR3 nucleotides are TGTGCCAGCAGCATACTCAGGGGGCCGGGGGAGACCCAGTACTTC. This codes for CASSILRGPGETQYF.

The rearrangement joins TRBV5-4 to TRBJ1-2; tentative D call: TRBD1 (6 bases). Germline CDR1 and CDR2: SGHNT and YYREEE (reference sequence). Trimming shortened V by 0 bases and J by 6 bases, and 12 bases separated the two germline ends. The CDR3 is made up of 14 amino acids. The chain's CDR3 is CASSLDRVYDGYTF. The CDR3 nucleotides are TGTGCCAGCAGCTTGGACAGGGTGTACGATGGCTACACCTTC.

J is TRBJ1-5 and V is TRBV5-6; TRBD1 is a possible D gene (6 bases). This CDR3 has 15 amino acids. Trimming shortened V by 1 base and J by 1 base, and 9 bases separated the two germline ends. CDR1 and CDR2 (germline): SGHDT, YYEEEE. CDR3 sequence: CASSLRTASNQPQHF. As DNA, the CDR3 is TGTGCCAGCAGCTTGAGGACAGCGAGCAATCAGCCCCAGCATTTT.

V and J are TRBV6-5 and TRBJ1-1; D not certain. The CDR3 runs to 14 residues. Germline V CDR1 and CDR2: MNHEY, SVGAGI. Trimming removed 6 bases at V and 0 bases at J, with 11 bases between. The CDR3 loop is CASRAWRLNTEAFF. CDR3 DNA: TGTGCCAGCAGGGCGTGGAGGCTGAACACTGAAGCTTTCTTT.

This clone was recorded once. The chain employs TRBV4-3 and TRBJ1-1; D is perhaps TRBD1 (5 bases). The CDR3 has 15 amino acids. Germline loops: CDR1 LGHNA, CDR2 YSLEER. Trimming removed 0 bases at V and 1 base at J, with 9 bases between. The DNA for the CDR3 is TGCGCCAGCAGCCAAGATCGGGGGTCGAACACTGAAGCTTTCTTT. This gives the protein CASSQDRGSNTEAFF.

The rearrangement joins TRBV5-6 to TRBJ1-2; 8 positions match TRBD1. The V gene's germline CDR1 is SGHDT and CDR2 YYEEEE. The V and J ends lost 3 bases and 3 bases, in that order; junction bases with no gene match: 4. CDR3 length: 14 residues. DNA of the CDR3: TGTGCCAGCAGCTCGACGACAGGGGACTATGGCTACACCTTC. Residues: CASSSTTGDYGYTF.

The rearrangement uses TRBV5-1 and TRBJ1-2, with 11 positions matching TRBD1. Per the germline V gene, CDR1 is SGHRS and CDR2 is YFSETQ. CDR3 length: 15 residues. The V and J ends lost 4 bases and 6 bases, in that order; junction bases with no gene match: 8. The CDR3 protein is CASSAWTGGGDGYTF. In DNA, the CDR3 is TGCGCCAGCAGCGCTTGGACAGGGGGCGGTGATGGCTACACCTTC.

V usage is TRBV2 and J usage is TRBJ2-3; 8 bases are a match to TRBD2. J lost 1 base, V lost 6 bases, and 6 bases had no gene match. The CDR3 is 15 amino acids. Germline CDR1 SNHLY, CDR2 FYNNEI. The CDR3 protein is CASRLLAAGTDTQYF. Written as DNA, the CDR3 is TGTGCCAGCAGATTACTAGCGGCAGGCACAGATACGCAGTATTTT.

This chain links TRBV27 with TRBJ1-6; maybe TRBD1 (5 bases). The germline V and J ends were trimmed by 2 bases and 9 bases, with 14 bases remaining between them. In germline, CDR1 is MNHEY, CDR2 SMNVEV (reference sequence). CDR3 length: 15 residues. CDR3 protein: CASSLMIGAGSPLHF. The CDR3 DNA reads as TGTGCCAGCAGTTTAATGATTGGGGCAGGTTCACCCCTCCACTTT.

The chain combines TRBV5-8 with TRBJ1-3, with 7 bases matching TRBD1. V lost 1 base and J lost 7; bases outside the gene matches: 5. The CDR3 has 14 amino acids. Germline V lookup: CDR1 SGHTS, CDR2 YDEGEE. CDR3 amino acids: CASSLPATGNTIYF. The CDR3 DNA follows: TGTGCCAGCAGCTTGCCTGCGACAGGGAACACCATATATTTT.